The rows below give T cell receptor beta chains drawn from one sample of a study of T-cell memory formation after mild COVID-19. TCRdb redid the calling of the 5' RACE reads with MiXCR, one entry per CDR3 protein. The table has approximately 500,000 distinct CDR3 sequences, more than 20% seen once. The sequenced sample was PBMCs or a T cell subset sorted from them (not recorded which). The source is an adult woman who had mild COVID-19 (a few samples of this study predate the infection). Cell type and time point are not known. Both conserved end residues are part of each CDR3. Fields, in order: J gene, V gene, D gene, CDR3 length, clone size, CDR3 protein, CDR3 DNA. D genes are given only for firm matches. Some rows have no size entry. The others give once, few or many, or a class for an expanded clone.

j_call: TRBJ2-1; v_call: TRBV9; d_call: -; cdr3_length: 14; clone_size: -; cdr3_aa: CASSVTEANNEQFF; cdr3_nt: TGTGCCAGCAGCGTCACGGAAGCTAACAATGAGCAGTTCTTC
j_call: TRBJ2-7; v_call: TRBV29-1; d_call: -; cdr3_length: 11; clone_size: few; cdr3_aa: CSVGGYYEQYF; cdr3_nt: TGCAGCGTTGGAGGTTACTACGAGCAGTACTTC
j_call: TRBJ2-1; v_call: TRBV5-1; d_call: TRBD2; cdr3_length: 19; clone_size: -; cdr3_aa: CASSLGLAGGGGFINEQFF; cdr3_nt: TGCGCCAGCAGCTTGGGACTAGCGGGAGGAGGGGGTTTTATCAATGAGCAGTTCTTC
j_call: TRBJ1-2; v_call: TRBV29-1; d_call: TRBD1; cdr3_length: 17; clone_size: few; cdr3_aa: CSVEVEDRAPWNYGYTF; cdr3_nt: TGCAGCGTTGAAGTTGAGGACAGGGCTCCCTGGAACTATGGCTACACCTTC
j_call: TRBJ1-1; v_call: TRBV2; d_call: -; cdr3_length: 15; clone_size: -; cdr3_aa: CASRARISIGTEAFF; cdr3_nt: TGTGCCAGCAGGGCCCGGATCTCTATAGGCACTGAAGCTTTCTTT
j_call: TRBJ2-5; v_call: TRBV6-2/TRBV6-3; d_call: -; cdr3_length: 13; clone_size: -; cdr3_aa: CASGAGTGETQYF; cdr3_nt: TGTGCCAGTGGAGCCGGGACGGGAGAGACCCAGTACTTC
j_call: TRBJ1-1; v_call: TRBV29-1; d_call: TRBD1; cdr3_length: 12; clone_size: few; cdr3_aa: CSARQGPTEAFF; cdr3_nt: TGCAGCGCACGACAGGGCCCCACTGAAGCTTTCTTT
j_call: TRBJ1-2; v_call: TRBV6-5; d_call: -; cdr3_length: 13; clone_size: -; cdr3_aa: CASSYGYSYGYTF; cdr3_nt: TGTGCCAGCAGTTACGGCTACAGTTATGGCTACACCTTC
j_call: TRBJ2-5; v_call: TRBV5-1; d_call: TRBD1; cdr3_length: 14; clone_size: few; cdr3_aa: CASSTGTGRETQYF; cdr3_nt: TGCGCCAGCAGCACCGGGACAGGACGAGAGACCCAGTACTTC
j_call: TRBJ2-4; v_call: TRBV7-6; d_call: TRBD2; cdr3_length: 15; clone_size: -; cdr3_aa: CASSFGGAGKNIQYF; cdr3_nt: TGTGCCAGCAGTTTCGGGGGGGCCGGCAAAAACATTCAGTACTTC
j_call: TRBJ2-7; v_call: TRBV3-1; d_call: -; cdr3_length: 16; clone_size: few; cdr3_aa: CASSQDLGAISYEQYF; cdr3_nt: TGTGCCAGCAGCCAAGATTTGGGGGCCATCTCCTACGAGCAGTACTTC
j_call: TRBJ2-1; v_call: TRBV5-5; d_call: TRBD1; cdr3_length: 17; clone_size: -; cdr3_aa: CASSLSVSLQGTNEQFF; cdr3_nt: TGTGCCAGCAGCTTGTCGGTGTCCTTACAGGGGACGAATGAGCAGTTCTTC
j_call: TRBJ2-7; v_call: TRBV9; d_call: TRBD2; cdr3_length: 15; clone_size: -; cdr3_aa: CASSVAGGGTYEQYF; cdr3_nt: TGTGCCAGCAGCGTAGCGGGGGGAGGAACCTACGAGCAGTACTTC
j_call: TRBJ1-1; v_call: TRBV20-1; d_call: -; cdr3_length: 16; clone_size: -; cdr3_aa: CSARSRGGSMNTEAFF; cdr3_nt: TGCAGTGCTAGAAGCAGGGGTGGAAGCATGAACACTGAAGCTTTCTTT
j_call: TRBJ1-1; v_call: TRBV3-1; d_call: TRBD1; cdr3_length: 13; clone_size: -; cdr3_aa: CASSQTGVTEAFF; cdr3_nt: TGTGCCAGCAGCCAAACAGGGGTGACTGAAGCTTTCTTT
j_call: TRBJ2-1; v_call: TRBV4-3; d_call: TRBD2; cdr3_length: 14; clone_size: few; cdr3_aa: CASSRETSGYEQFF; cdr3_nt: TGCGCCAGCAGCCGAGAGACTAGCGGGTATGAGCAGTTCTTC
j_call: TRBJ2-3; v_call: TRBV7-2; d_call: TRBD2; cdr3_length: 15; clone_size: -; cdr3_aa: CASSLGPGLLDTQYF; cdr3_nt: TGTGCCAGCAGCTTAGGGCCGGGACTATTAGATACGCAGTATTTT
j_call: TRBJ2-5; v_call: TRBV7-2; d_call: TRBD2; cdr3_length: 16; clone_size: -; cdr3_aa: CASSRGERSYQETQYF; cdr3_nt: TGTGCCAGCAGCCGGGGGGAGCGGAGCTACCAAGAGACCCAGTACTTC
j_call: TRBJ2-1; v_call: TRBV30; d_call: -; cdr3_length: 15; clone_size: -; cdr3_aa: CAWSVRGWGHNEQFF; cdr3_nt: TGTGCCTGGAGTGTCCGCGGTTGGGGCCACAATGAGCAGTTCTTC
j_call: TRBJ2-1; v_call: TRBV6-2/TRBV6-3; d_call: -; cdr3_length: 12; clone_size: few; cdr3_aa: CASRPEYNEQFF; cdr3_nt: TGTGCCAGCAGGCCCGAATACAATGAGCAGTTCTTC
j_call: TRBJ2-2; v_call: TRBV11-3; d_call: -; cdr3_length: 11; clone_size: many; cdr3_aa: CASSLPGELFF; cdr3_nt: TGTGCCAGCAGCTTACCCGGGGAGCTGTTTTTT
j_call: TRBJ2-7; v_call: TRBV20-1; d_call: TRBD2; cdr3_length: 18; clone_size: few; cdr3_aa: CSARDPGTSGKISYEQYF; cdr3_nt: TGCAGTGCTAGAGATCCGGGGACTAGCGGGAAGATCTCCTACGAGCAGTACTTC
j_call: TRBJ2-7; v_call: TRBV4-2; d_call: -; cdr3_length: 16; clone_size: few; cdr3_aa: CASSQETSTPSYEQYF; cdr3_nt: TGTGCCAGCAGCCAAGAAACCTCTACCCCCTCCTACGAGCAGTACTTC
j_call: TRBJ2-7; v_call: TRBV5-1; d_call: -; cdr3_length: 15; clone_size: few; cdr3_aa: CASSLARGPRDEQYF; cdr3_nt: TGCGCCAGCAGCTTGGCGCGGGGGCCTAGAGACGAGCAGTACTTC
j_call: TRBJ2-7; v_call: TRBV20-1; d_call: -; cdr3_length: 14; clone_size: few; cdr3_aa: CSARDFDQGYEQYF; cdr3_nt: TGCAGTGCTAGAGACTTTGACCAGGGCTACGAGCAGTACTTC
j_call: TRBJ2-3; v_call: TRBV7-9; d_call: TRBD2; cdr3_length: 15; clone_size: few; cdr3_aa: CASSEGLADSDTQYF; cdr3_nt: TGTGCCAGCAGCGAGGGCCTAGCGGATTCCGATACGCAGTATTTT
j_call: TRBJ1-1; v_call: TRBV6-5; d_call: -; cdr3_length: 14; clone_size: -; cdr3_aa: CASRTTVQNTEAFF; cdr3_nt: TGTGCCAGCAGAACAACCGTCCAGAACACTGAAGCTTTCTTT
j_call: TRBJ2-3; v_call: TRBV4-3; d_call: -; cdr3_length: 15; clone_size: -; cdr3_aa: CASSLVGVRTDTQYF; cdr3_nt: TGCGCCAGCAGCCTCGTCGGAGTACGGACAGATACGCAGTATTTT
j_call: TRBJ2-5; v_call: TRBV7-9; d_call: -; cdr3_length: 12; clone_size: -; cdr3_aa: CASRRIQETQYF; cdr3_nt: TGTGCCAGCCGCCGAATTCAAGAGACCCAGTACTTC
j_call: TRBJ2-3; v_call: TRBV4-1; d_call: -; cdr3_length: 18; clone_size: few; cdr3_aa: CASSQGGLSGPPGDTQYF; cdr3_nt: TGCGCCAGCAGCCAAGGCGGACTCTCCGGCCCCCCAGGGGATACGCAGTATTTT
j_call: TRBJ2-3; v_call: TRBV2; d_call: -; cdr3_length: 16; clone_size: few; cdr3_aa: CASSEGMTVSTDTQYF; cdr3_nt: TGTGCCAGCAGTGAAGGGATGACAGTTAGCACAGATACGCAGTATTTT
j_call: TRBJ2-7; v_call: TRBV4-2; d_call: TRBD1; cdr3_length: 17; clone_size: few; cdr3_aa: CASSQVSGQGFTYEQYF; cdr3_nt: TGTGCCAGCAGCCAAGTTTCCGGACAGGGGTTCACCTACGAGCAGTACTTC